The clone carrying this T cell receptor beta chain appeared a few times. The source of the sample is a study of blood T cell repertoires in COVID-19. Turning to the study itself: The study drew acute and convalescent COVID-19 samples from the United States, Italy and Spain. The cDNA or gDNA used as material had been derived from T cells, B-cell-depleted T cells, or PBMCs.

Germline V CDR1 and CDR2: LGHDT, YNNKEL (reference sequence). The CDR3 has 18 residues. V was clipped by 3 bases and J by 4 bases, with 21 bases between them. Original data processing: Reference gene primer amplification yielded estimated nucleated cell counts. The data were produced by immunoSEQ multiplex PCR, yet TCRdb's version contains in-frame clones alone and is incomplete. Clone size and the V and J calls come from that table; the DNA yielded D and trimming. The data hold under 170,000 clones, with just over 85% observed a single time. Sequences were obtained from peripheral blood. V is TRBV3-1 (or the pseudogene TRBV3-2) and J is TRBJ2-2, with D perhaps TRBD2 (5 bases). The clonotype comes from a man between 65 and 85 years old with acute or convalescent COVID-19. CDR3 bases: TGTGCCAGCAGCCATCTCCCCTCCGAGGGTTGGGTCACCGGGGAGCTGTTTTTT. Translation gives CASSHLPSEGWVTGELFF.